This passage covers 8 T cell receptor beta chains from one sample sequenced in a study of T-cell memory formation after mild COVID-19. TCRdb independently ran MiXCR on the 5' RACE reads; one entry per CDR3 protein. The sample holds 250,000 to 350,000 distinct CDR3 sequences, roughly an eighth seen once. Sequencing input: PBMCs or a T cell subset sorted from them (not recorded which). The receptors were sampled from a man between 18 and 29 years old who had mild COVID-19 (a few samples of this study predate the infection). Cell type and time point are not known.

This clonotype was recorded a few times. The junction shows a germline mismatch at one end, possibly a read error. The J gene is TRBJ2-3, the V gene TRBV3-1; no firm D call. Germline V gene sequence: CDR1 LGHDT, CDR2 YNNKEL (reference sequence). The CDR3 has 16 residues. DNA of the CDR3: TGTGCCAGCAGCCAAGATTCACGGTCATACACAGATACGCCGTATTTT. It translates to CASSQDSRSYTDTPYF.

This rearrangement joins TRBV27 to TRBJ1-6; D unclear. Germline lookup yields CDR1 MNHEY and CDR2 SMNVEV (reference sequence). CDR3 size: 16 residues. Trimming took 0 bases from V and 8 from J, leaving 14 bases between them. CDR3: CASSLSWGRGDSPLHF. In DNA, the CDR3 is TGTGCCAGCAGTTTATCGTGGGGTCGGGGTGATTCACCCCTCCACTTT.

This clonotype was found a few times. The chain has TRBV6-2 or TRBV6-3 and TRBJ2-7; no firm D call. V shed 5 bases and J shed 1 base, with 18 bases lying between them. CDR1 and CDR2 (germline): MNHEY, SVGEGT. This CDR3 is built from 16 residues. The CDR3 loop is CASSQLSTSVSYEQYV. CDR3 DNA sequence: TGTGCCAGCAGTCAGCTTTCCACGTCGGTTTCCTACGAGCAGTACGTC.

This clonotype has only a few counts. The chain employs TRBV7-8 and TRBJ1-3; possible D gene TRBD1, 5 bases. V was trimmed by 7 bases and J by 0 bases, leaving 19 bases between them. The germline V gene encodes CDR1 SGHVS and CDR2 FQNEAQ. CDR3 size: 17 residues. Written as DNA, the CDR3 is TGTGCCAGCAACCGAGGGACTCTCAAAAGCTCTGGAAACACCATATATTTT. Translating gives CASNRGTLKSSGNTIYF.

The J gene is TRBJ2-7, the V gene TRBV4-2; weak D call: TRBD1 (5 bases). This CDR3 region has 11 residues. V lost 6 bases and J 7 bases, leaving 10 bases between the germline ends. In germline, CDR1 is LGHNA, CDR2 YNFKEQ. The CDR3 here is CASSKGHEQYF. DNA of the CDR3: TGTGCCAGCAGTAAAGGACATGAGCAGTACTTC.

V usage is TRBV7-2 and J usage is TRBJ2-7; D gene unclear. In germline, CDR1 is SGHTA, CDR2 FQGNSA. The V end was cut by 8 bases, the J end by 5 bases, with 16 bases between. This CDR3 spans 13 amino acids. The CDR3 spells CASGGVPRNEQYF. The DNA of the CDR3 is TGTGCCAGCGGTGGGGTCCCTCGGAACGAGCAGTACTTC.

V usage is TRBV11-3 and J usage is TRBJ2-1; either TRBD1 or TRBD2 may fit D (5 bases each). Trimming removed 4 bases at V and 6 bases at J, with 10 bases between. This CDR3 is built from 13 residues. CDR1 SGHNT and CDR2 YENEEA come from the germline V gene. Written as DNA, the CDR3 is TGTGCCAGCAGCTCTTATGGGGGCAATGAGCAGTTCTTC. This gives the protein CASSSYGGNEQFF.

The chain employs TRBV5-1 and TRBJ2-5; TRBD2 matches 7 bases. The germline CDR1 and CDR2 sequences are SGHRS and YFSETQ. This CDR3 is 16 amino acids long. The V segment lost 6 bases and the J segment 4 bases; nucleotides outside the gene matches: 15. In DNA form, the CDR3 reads TGCGCCAGCACCAACCCCGGGACTACATTCCTAGAGACCCAGTACTTC. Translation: CASTNPGTTFLETQYF.